This passage covers 27 T cell receptor beta chains from one sample sequenced in a study of T-cell memory formation after mild COVID-19 (dated by TCRdb to about 2021). Receptor libraries were prepared by 5' RACE. Sequencing was performed on an Illumina NovaSeq 6000. TCRdb handled the public reads itself, with Q25 trimming in fastp and clone calling in MiXCR, and kept productive beta chains. Rows with a matching CDR3 protein are joined into one entry that keeps the most common DNA and genes. Here the sample has about 44,000 distinct CDR3 sequences; around 6.6% occur a single time. The ten largest clonotypes hold roughly 0.79% of the sample. Sequencing was performed on PBMCs or a T cell subset sorted from them (not recorded which). The receptors here all came from an adult who had mild COVID-19 (a few samples of this study predate the infection). The sample titles of this study are shuffled in the database, so cell type and time point are left out.

This clonotype was counted many times. The rearrangement links TRBV6-2 or TRBV6-3 to TRBJ1-2; TRBD1 matches at 10 bases. The length of the CDR3 is 14 residues. The V segment lost 6 bases and the J segment 4 bases; nucleotides outside the gene matches: 5. Germline V CDR1 and CDR2: MNHEY, SVGEGT. CDR3 nucleotide sequence: TGTGCCAGCAGAGGACAGGGGGGAAGCTATGGCTACACCTTC. Encoded protein: CASRGQGGSYGYTF.

This clonotype turned up a few times. This chain links TRBV5-4 with TRBJ2-3; D gene ambiguous. CDR1 is SGHNT and CDR2 is YYREEE in the germline V gene (reference sequence). The CDR3 length is 15 residues. The V and J ends lost 0 bases and 2 bases respectively, with 10 bases between them. CDR3 protein: CASSLDIQATDTQYF. The CDR3 coding sequence is TGTGCCAGCAGCTTGGATATCCAAGCCACAGATACGCAGTATTTT.

This clonotype showed up many times. The rearrangement joins TRBV20-1 to TRBJ1-5, with TRBD1 as a possible D gene (6 bases). Trimming left V 0 bases short and J 4 bases short, with 16 bases between. Germline V CDR1 and CDR2: DFQATT, SNEGSKA (reference sequence). The CDR3 spans 16 residues. CDR3 residues: CSARDSRRGRNQPQHF. The CDR3 DNA reads as TGCAGTGCTAGAGATTCCCGCAGGGGTAGAAATCAGCCCCAGCATTTT.

This clonotype appeared many times. The rearrangement links TRBV20-1 to TRBJ2-1; D is possibly TRBD2 (6 bases). The CDR3 is 14 residues long. V was shortened by 6 bases and J by 7 bases, with 19 bases between the two germline ends. Germline V gene data show CDR1 as DFQATT and CDR2 as SNEGSKA (reference sequence). Here the CDR3 DNA reads TGCAGTGCCCGCCGACCGGGACTCCCAAATGAGCAGTTCTTC. This codes for CSARRPGLPNEQFF.

This clonotype was seen at least ten times. The V gene is TRBV5-1, the J gene TRBJ1-1; possible D gene TRBD1, 6 bases. The germline CDR1 and CDR2 sequences are SGHRS and YFSETQ. V was pared by 1 base and J by 1 base, with 11 bases between. The CDR3 covers 15 residues. CDR3 sequence (DNA): TGCGCCAGCAGCTTGTTCCAGGGGACGAACACTGAAGCTTTCTTT. It specifies CASSLFQGTNTEAFF.

This clonotype was counted only a few times. The chain is built from TRBV6-6 and TRBJ2-2; D is possibly TRBD1 (6 bases). Germline CDR1 is MNHNY and CDR2 is SVGAGI (reference sequence). This CDR3 spans 13 amino acids. CDR3 in DNA: TGTGCGGAACAGGGCGATCCGACCGGGGAGCTGTTTTTT. Translation: CAEQGDPTGELFF.

This clonotype has a handful of counts. This chain joins TRBV3-1 and TRBJ2-5, with a possible D match to TRBD1 (6 bases). This CDR3 is 16 amino acids long. Germline lookup yields CDR1 LGHDT and CDR2 YNNKEL (reference sequence). Trimming took off 0 bases at V and 4 bases at J, with 15 bases between the two ends. In DNA form, the CDR3 reads TGTGCCAGCAGCCAAGATATGGCCAGGGGCAGAGAGACCCAGTACTTC. Encoded protein: CASSQDMARGRETQYF.

The chain links TRBV2 to TRBJ2-5; D is perhaps TRBD1 or TRBD2 (6 bases each). Trimming cost V 2 bases and J 5 bases, with 12 bases left between them. The CDR3 is 14 amino acids. Germline V gives CDR1 SNHLY, CDR2 FYNNEI. CDR3 sequence: CASSEFKGGETQYF. The CDR3, as DNA: TGTGCCAGCAGTGAATTCAAGGGGGGCGAGACCCAGTACTTC.

This chain links TRBV20-1 with TRBJ2-1, with 14 bases lining up with TRBD2. The junction had 5 bases not matched to a gene; V was cut back by 3 bases and J by 4 bases. The CDR3 has 16 residues. Germline V gene sequence: CDR1 DFQATT, CDR2 SNEGSKA (reference sequence). CDR3 in amino acids: CSARLGTSGGYNEQFF. DNA for the CDR3: TGCAGTGCTAGGCTAGGGACTAGCGGGGGATACAATGAGCAGTTCTTC.

This clonotype was found a few times. This chain connects TRBV19 to TRBJ2-2, with D hard to call. V lost 3 bases and J lost 3, with 8 bases in between. CDR1 and CDR2 (germline): LNHDA, SQIVND (reference sequence). This CDR3 is built from 14 residues. The CDR3 bases are TGTGCCAGTAGTATCGGCAGTCACACCGGGGAGCTGTTTTTT. Translated, it gives CASSIGSHTGELFF.

The CDR3 nucleotides are TGTGCCACCAGTGACCCCACGCACGGGGAGCTGTTTTTT. This codes for CATSDPTHGELFF. This chain links TRBV24-1 with TRBJ2-2; D gene uncertain. CDR1 is KGHDR and CDR2 is SFDVKD in the germline V gene. Between the trimmed V and J ends, which lost 4 bases and 7 bases, there was a span of 9 bases. CDR3 length: 13 amino acids.

In its sample, this clonotype was seen many times. CDR3 nucleotides: TGTGCCTGGAGGGGGACACCGAACACCGGGGAGCTGTTTTTT. Its protein product is CAWRGTPNTGELFF. This chain joins TRBV30 and TRBJ2-2; tentatively, D is TRBD1 (6 bases). Trimming removed 3 bases at V and 0 bases at J, with 8 bases between. From germline, CDR1 is GTSNPN and CDR2 SVGIG (reference sequence). The CDR3 runs to 14 residues.

This clonotype was seen repeatedly, ten times or more. V is TRBV7-8 and J is TRBJ2-3; the match to TRBD1 covers 7 bases. CDR1 SGHVS and CDR2 FQNEAQ come from the germline V gene. The CDR3 has 15 residues. With 5 bases clipped from V and 1 base from J, the junction kept 6 bases outside the gene matches. The chain's CDR3 is CASSPGTAGTDTQYF. The DNA of the CDR3 is TGTGCCAGCAGCCCCGGGACAGCCGGCACAGATACGCAGTATTTT.

The sample holds many counts of this clonotype. This sequence joins TRBV12-3 or TRBV12-4 and TRBJ1-1, with TRBD1 identical over 8 bases. This CDR3 contains 14 residues. V shed 6 bases and J 2 bases; nucleotides not matched to a gene: 5. The DNA for the CDR3 is TGTGCCAGCAGGCACGACAGGGGAAACACTGAAGCTTTCTTT. This gives the protein CASRHDRGNTEAFF.

This clonotype was seen ten or more times. The V and J genes are TRBV7-9 and TRBJ2-7, with D perhaps matching TRBD1 (6 bases). Germline V CDR1 and CDR2: SEHNR, FQNEAQ (reference sequence). This CDR3 has 13 residues. V lost 5 bases to trimming and J lost 6 bases, with 14 bases between them. The CDR3 DNA sequence: TGTGCCAGCAGCCGAGAGGGGGTTGGCGAGCAGTACTTC. Protein product: CASSREGVGEQYF.

This clonotype occurred many times. The chain couples TRBV29-1 to TRBJ1-1; D remains unclear. Trimming shortened V by 7 bases and J by 4 bases, and 13 bases separated the two germline ends. The CDR3 consists of 12 residues. CDR1 is SQVTM, CDR2 ANQGSEA, per germline. Here the CDR3 reads CSGVRFGTEAFF. Here the CDR3 DNA reads TGCAGCGGGGTGAGATTTGGCACTGAAGCTTTCTTT.

This chain joins TRBV9 and TRBJ1-4, with 8 bases that match TRBD1. The CDR3 spans 15 residues. The trim removed 4 bases at V and 8 bases at J, leaving 10 bases unmatched. Germline V gene sequence: CDR1 SGDLS, CDR2 YYNGEE. CDR3 residues: CASSITGQEREKLFF. Here the CDR3 DNA reads TGTGCCAGCAGCATCACGGGACAGGAAAGAGAAAAACTGTTTTTT. Variable domain in full (rest from reference TRBV9 and TRBJ1-4): DSGVTQTPKHLITATGQRVTLRCSPRSGDLSVYWYQQSLDQGLQFLIQYYNGEERAKGNILERFSAQQFPDLHSELNLSSLELGDSALYFCASSITGQEREKLFFGSGTQLSVL.

Ten or more counts support this clonotype. The chain recombines TRBV7-2 with TRBJ1-1, with 9 bases matching TRBD1. Trimming cost V 5 bases and J 4 bases; bases outside gene matches: 8. This CDR3 comprises 15 residues. Looked up from germline, CDR1 is SGHTA and CDR2 is FQGNSA. The CDR3 is CASSPGTGWTTEAFF. CDR3 sequence (DNA): TGTGCCAGCAGCCCCGGGACAGGGTGGACCACTGAAGCTTTCTTT.

This clonotype showed up many times. The genes are TRBV7-2 and TRBJ2-7, with no clear D. Trimming pared 3 bases from V and 0 bases from J, leaving 3 bases between. CDR3 length: 12 amino acids. The germline V gene encodes CDR1 SGHTA and CDR2 FQGNSA. The CDR3 bases are TGTGCCAGCAGCTTTACCTCCTACGAGCAGTACTTC. Translation: CASSFTSYEQYF.

By its share, this clonotype is medium-sized. The J gene is TRBJ2-5, the V gene TRBV27; D is ambiguous. CDR1 and CDR2 from the germline V gene are MNHEY and SMNVEV (reference sequence). V was pared by 3 bases and J by 4 bases, with 18 bases between. The CDR3 totals 16 residues. The CDR3 bases are TGTGCCAGCAGTTTCACCGGGCCAAAATGGGGAGAGACCCAGTACTTC. It is translated as CASSFTGPKWGETQYF.

J is TRBJ1-1 and V is TRBV11-2, with TRBD1 matching 7 bases. After removal of 3 bases from V and 4 bases from J, the junction contained 5 bases not matched to a gene. The CDR3 is 14 residues long. The germline V gene encodes CDR1 SGHAT and CDR2 FQNNGV. The CDR3 nucleotides read TGTGCCAGCAGCTTGACAGGGCGGAGCACTGAAGCTTTCTTT. The encoded protein is CASSLTGRSTEAFF.

This clonotype was seen many times. The chain uses TRBV11-2 and TRBJ2-3; 13 positions agree with TRBD2. The J segment lost 8 bases and the V segment lost 5 bases, leaving 10 bases of the junction unmatched. The CDR3 runs to 16 residues. Germline V gives CDR1 SGHAT, CDR2 FQNNGV. As DNA, the CDR3 is TGTGCCAGCAGCCAAACTAGCGGGGGGGCCTTAAGTACGCAGTATTTT. This sequence encodes CASSQTSGGALSTQYF. Full variable domain (rest looked up from reference TRBV11-2 and TRBJ2-3): EAGVAQSPRYKIIEKRQSVAFWCNPISGHATLYWYQQILGQGPKLLIQFQNNGVVDDSQLPKDRFSAERLKGVDSTLKIQPAKLEDSAVYLCASSQTSGGALSTQYFGPGTRLTVL.

This clonotype was recorded at least ten times. The chain links TRBV25-1 to TRBJ1-1; tentatively, D is TRBD1 (5 bases). CDR3 length equals 14 residues. V was clipped by 5 bases and J by 5 bases, with 15 bases between them. Germline CDR1 reads MGHDK; CDR2 reads SYGVNS. The CDR3 DNA reads TGTGCCAGCAGTCCCCGTCAGGGAGGTACTGAAGCTTTCTTT. This encodes CASSPRQGGTEAFF. Full variable domain (missing parts from reference TRBV25-1 and TRBJ1-1): EADIYQTPRYLVIGTGKKITLECSQTMGHDKMYWYQQDPGMELHLIHYSYGVNSTEKGDLSSESTVSRIRTEHFPLTLESARPSHTSQYLCASSPRQGGTEAFFGQGTRLTVV.

This clonotype was detected ten times or more. The chain uses TRBV20-1 and TRBJ2-3, with TRBD1 matching over 9 bases. This CDR3 is 15 amino acids long. Germline CDR1 and CDR2: DFQATT and SNEGSKA (reference sequence). With 6 bases clipped from V and 0 bases from J, the junction kept 7 bases outside the gene matches. CDR3: CSANDRGRSTDTQYF. The DNA of the CDR3 is TGCAGTGCCAACGACAGGGGGAGGAGCACAGATACGCAGTATTTT.

This clonotype is a singleton in its sample. This may be a read error, as it is one base from a much larger clone. The chain links TRBV3-1 to TRBJ2-1; 9 bases map to TRBD2. Germline lookup yields CDR1 LGHDT and CDR2 YNNKEL (reference sequence). V trimming: 8 bases; J trimming: 4 bases; junction bases outside the gene matches: 12. This CDR3 region has 16 residues. The CDR3 sequence is CASFHSSGASYNEQFF. The CDR3 DNA follows: TGTGCCAGCTTCCACTCTAGCGGGGCGTCTTACAATGAGCAGTTCTTC.

This clonotype was counted many times. The chain links TRBV7-2 to TRBJ2-1; no clear D gene. Germline CDR1 is SGHTA and CDR2 is FQGNSA. Trimming cost V 1 base and J 9 bases, with 13 bases left between them. The CDR3 covers 14 residues. CDR3: CASSLEVNSAEQFF. Written as DNA, the CDR3 is TGTGCCAGCAGCTTAGAGGTCAATTCCGCTGAGCAGTTCTTC. The whole variable domain, filled in from reference TRBV7-2 and TRBJ2-1, reads GAGVSQSPSNKVTEKGKDVELRCDPISGHTALYWYRQSLGQGLEFLIYFQGNSAPDKSGLPSDRFSAERTGGSVSTLTIQRTQQEDSAVYLCASSLEVNSAEQFFGPGTRLTVL.

This clonotype was seen ten or more times. The chain recombines TRBV6-5 with TRBJ2-7; 8 bases align to TRBD1. Germline V gene data show CDR1 as MNHEY and CDR2 as SVGAGI. J lost 1 base, V lost 5 bases, and 7 bases had no gene match. CDR3 length: 15 residues. As DNA, the CDR3 is TGTGCCAGCAGTCTAGCTGGACAGGGATCCTACGAGCAGTACTTC. The encoded protein is CASSLAGQGSYEQYF.